This entry lists 2 T cell receptor beta chains sequenced from one sample in a study of blood T cell repertoires in COVID-19. Produced via immunoSEQ multiplex PCR; TCRdb's table is partial and in-frame only. The profile covers under 55,000 clones, with roughly 80% appearing a single time and 5.5% to 6% taken by the ten largest. What was sequenced was PBMCs or T cells enriched from blood (not recorded which). These receptors came from a woman in her forties or fifties with acute COVID-19.

The chain combines TRBV30 with TRBJ1-4; TRBD1 matches 11 bases. The CDR3 length is 13 residues. V was pared by 1 base and J by 10 bases, with 2 bases of the junction left unmatched. Germline CDR1 and CDR2: GTSNPN and SVGIG (reference sequence). The CDR3 sequence is CAWSAGTGGKLFF. As DNA, the CDR3 is TGTGCCTGGAGTGCCGGGACAGGGGGAAAACTGTTTTTT.

The table lists this clone with a count of one. The rearrangement joins TRBV18 to TRBJ1-4; TRBD1 is a possible D gene (6 bases). Deletions cut 3 bases from V and 4 bases from J, with 9 bases between. CDR1 and CDR2 from the germline V gene are KGHSH and LQKENI. This CDR3 comprises 14 residues. The CDR3 nucleotides read TGTGCCAGCTCACCGGACAGCGTTAATGAAAAACTGTTTTTT. Translated: CASSPDSVNEKLFF.